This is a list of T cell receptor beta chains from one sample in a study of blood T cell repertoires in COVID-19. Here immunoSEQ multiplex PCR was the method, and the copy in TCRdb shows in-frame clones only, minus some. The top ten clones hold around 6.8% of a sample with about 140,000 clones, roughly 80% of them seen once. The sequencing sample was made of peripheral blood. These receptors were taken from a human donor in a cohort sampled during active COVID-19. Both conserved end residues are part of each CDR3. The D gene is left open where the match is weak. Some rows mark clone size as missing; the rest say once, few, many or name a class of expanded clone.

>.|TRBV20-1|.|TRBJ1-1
CSASVREGTEAFF
TGCAGTGCTAGTGTCAGGGAGGGGACTGAAGCTTTCTTT
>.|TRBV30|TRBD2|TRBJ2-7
CAWSPGGSHEQYF
TGTGCCTGGAGCCCCGGGGGGTCCCACGAGCAGTACTTC
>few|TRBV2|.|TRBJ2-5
CASTVDQGKKTQYF
TGTGCCAGCACGGTAGACCAGGGCAAAAAGACCCAGTACTTC
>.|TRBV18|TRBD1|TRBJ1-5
CASSPERGRSDQPQHF
TGTGCCAGCTCACCAGAAAGGGGGCGGTCGGATCAGCCCCAGCATTTT
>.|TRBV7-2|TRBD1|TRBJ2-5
CASSFDRGETQYF
TGTGCCAGCAGCTTTGACAGGGGAGAGACCCAGTACTTC
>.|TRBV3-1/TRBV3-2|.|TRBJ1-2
CASSGAGGYTF
TGTGCCAGCAGTGGGGCGGGGGGCTACACCTTC
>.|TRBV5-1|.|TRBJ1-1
CASSVQGGREAFF
TGCGCCAGCAGCGTACAGGGCGGTCGGGAAGCTTTCTTT
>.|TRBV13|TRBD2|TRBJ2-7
CASRLRTSGGAYEQYF
TGTGCCAGCAGATTAAGGACTAGCGGGGGGGCCTACGAGCAGTACTTC
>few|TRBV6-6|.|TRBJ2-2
CASSLNTGELFF
TGTGCCAGCAGCTTAAACACCGGGGAGCTGTTTTTT
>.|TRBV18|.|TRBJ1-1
CASSLKQGTIPFF
TGTGCCAGCTCCCTAAAACAGGGTACGATTCCTTTCTTT
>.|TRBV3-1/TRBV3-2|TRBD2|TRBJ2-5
CASSQSSGGETQYF
TGTGCCAGCAGCCAATCTAGCGGGGGGGAGACCCAGTACTTC
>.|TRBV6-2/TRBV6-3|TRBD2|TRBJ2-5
CASSYSVAGGFQETQYF
TGTGCCAGCAGTTACTCCGTAGCGGGGGGTTTCCAAGAGACCCAGTACTTC
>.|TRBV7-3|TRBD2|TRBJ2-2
CASRDASGLNTGELFF
TGTGCCAGCCGTGACGCTAGCGGGCTGAACACCGGGGAGCTGTTTTTT
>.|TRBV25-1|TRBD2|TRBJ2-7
CASSDTGLAGVYEQYF
TGTGCCAGCAGTGACACAGGACTAGCGGGGGTCTACGAGCAGTACTTC
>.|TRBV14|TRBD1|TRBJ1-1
CASSHRQGGTEAFF
TGTGCCAGCAGCCACCGACAGGGTGGCACTGAAGCTTTCTTT
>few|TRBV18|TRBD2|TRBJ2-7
CASSRTSGGMSYEQYF
TGTGCCAGCTCACGGACTAGCGGGGGGATGTCCTACGAGCAGTACTTC
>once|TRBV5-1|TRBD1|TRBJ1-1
CASSGAGTGGYAVNTEAFF
TGCGCCAGCAGCGGGGCCGGGACAGGGGGATATGCAGTGAACACTGAAGCTTTCTTT
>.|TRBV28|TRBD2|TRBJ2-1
CASSSVSGGARNEQFF
TGTGCCAGCAGTTCCGTGAGCGGGGGGGCGAGAAATGAGCAGTTCTTC
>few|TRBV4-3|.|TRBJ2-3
CASSQGPTRGDTQYF
TGCGCCAGCAGCCAAGGCCCTACCCGGGGAGATACGCAGTATTTT
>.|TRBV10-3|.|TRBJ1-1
CAITGTLQGNTEAFF
TGTGCCATCACCGGGACGTTACAGGGGAACACTGAAGCTTTCTTT
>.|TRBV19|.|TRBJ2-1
CASSKTGYNEQFF
TGTGCCAGTAGTAAGACAGGATACAATGAGCAGTTCTTC
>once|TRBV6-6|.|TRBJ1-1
CASSSTRGGRAEAFF
TGTGCCAGCAGTTCAACCCGGGGAGGAAGAGCTGAAGCTTTCTTT
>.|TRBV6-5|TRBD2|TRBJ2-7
CASTTGGGYEQYF
TGTGCCAGCACTACCGGGGGAGGGTACGAGCAGTACTTC
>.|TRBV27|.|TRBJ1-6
CASSASANSPLHF
TGTGCCAGCAGTGCGTCCGCAAATTCACCCCTCCACTTT
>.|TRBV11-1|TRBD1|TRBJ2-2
CASSRDRGGELFF
TGTGCCAGCAGCCGGGACAGGGGCGGGGAGCTGTTTTTT
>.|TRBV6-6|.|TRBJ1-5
CASSSGVQPQHF
TGTGCCAGCAGTTCAGGGGTTCAGCCCCAGCATTTT
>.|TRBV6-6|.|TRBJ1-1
CASSSQPRRAEAFF
TGTGCCAGCAGTTCTCAACCCAGGAGGGCTGAAGCTTTCTTT
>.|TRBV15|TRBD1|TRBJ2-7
CATSRERDRIYEQYF
TGTGCCACCAGCAGAGAACGGGACAGGATCTACGAGCAGTACTTC
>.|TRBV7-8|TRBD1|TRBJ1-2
CASSSTGNYGYTF
TGTGCCAGCAGTTCGACAGGGAACTATGGCTACACCTTC
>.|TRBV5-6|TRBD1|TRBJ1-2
CASSLRGTVYGYTF
TGTGCCAGCAGCTTACGCGGGACAGTTTATGGCTACACCTTC
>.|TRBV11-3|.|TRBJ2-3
CASSLSGFTDTQYF
TGTGCCAGCAGCCTCTCGGGATTCACAGATACGCAGTATTTT
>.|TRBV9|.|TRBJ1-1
CASSIQGFDTEAFF
TGTGCCAGCAGCATTCAGGGTTTCGACACTGAAGCTTTCTTT
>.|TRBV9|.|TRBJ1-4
CASSAYYNEKLFF
TGTGCCAGCAGCGCGTACTATAATGAAAAACTGTTTTTT
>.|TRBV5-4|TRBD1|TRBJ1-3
CASSSTGGTYSGNTIYF
TGTGCCAGCAGCTCGACAGGGGGCACTTACTCTGGAAACACCATATATTTT